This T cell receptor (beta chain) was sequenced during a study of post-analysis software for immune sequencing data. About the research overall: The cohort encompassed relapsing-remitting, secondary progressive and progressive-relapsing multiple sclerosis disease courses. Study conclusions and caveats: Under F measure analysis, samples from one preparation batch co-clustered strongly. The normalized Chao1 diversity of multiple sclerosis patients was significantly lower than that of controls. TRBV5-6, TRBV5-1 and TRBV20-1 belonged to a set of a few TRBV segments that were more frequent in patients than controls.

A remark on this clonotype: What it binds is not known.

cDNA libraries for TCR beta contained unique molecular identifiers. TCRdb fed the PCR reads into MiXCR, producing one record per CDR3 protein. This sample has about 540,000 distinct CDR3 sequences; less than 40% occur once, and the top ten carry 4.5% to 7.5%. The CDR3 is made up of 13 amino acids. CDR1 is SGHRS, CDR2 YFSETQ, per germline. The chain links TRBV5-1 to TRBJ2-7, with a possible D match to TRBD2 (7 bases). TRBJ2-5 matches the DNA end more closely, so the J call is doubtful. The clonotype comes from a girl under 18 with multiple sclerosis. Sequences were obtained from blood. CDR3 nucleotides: TGCGCCAGCAGCTTGGAGGGGGAGGGGACCCAGTACTTC. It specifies CASSLEGEGTQYF.